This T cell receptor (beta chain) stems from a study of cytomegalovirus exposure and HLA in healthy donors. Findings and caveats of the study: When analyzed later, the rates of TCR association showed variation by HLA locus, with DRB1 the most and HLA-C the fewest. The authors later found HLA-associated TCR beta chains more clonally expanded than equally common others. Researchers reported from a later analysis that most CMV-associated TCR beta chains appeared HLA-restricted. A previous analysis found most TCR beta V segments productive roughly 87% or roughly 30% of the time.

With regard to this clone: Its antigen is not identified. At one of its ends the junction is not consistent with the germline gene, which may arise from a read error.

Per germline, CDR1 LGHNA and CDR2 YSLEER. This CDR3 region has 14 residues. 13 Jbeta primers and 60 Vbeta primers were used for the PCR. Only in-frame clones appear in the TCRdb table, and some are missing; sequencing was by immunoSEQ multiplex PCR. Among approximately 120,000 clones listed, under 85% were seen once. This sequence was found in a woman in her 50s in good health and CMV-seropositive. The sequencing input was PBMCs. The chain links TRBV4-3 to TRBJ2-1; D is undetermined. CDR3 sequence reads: CASSQGAYNKEQFF. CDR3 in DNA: TGCGCCAGCAGCCAAGGGGCCTATAACAAGGAGCAGTTCTTC.